The clone carrying this TCR beta chain has only a few counts. The germline CDR1 and CDR2 sequences are ENHRY and SYGVKD. This CDR3 has 14 amino acids. Trimming cost V 7 bases and J 3 bases, with 16 bases left between them. Unique molecular identifiers were built into the TCRbeta library. Each CDR3 protein gets one entry after TCRdb re-called the PCR reads with MiXCR. Here the sample spans some 87,000 distinct CDR3 sequences, roughly a sixth being singletons. This record belongs to a study of T-cell reconstitution after alpha-beta-depleted transplantation in children. The source material was PBMCs, mostly from graft donor cells, sampled 180 days after TCRalphabeta/CD19-depleted stem cell transplant. The source is a male patient aged 2 to 10 who had a stem cell transplant for acute lymphoblastic leukemia, so the T cells may come from the graft donor. The chain joins TRBV10-3 to TRBJ2-7, with D perhaps matching TRBD1 (5 bases). Written as DNA, the CDR3 is TGTGCCATCAACACGAAGGGGCGCGACTACGAGCAGTACTTC. Its translation: CAINTKGRDYEQYF.